This section outlines one TCR beta chain sequence together with its context. No antigen is known for it. Base quality data are lacking; no much larger clone is found one base away. Library construction relied on multiplex PCR. TCRdb lists the instrument as Illumina HiSeq 4000. TCR beta libraries were built with iRepertoire HTBI primers and Arm-PCR amplification of CDR3 regions. PCR products were gel purified before sequencing. The source study handled its data this way. Gene usage analysis of CDR3 amino acid clonotypes relied on the approximately 68 TRBV and about 15 TRBJ segments identified across samples. COPE and FqMerger were used to merge filtered high-quality paired reads into contigs. BLAST was used to align contigs to IMGT TRBV, TRBD and TRBJ reference genes, with CDR3 defined following IMGT. Any clonotype with a frequency above 0.1% was classified as a highly expanded clone. Repertoire diversity was measured by Shannon entropy, and V-J evenness by the Gini coefficient. Public clonotypes were defined as clonotypes shared by more than one individual. TCRdb reworked the public reads: Q25 trimming with fastp, MiXCR clone assembly, productive beta chains retained. Each entry is one CDR3 protein sequence, shown with its most common DNA and genes. TCRdb's processing, not the authors' own work, is the source of the V and J calls. This sample is represented by roughly 450,000 distinct CDR3 sequences; roughly 20% of them were singletons. The top ten hold 7.8% of the sample.

These data are taken from a study of regulatory T cells in long-lasting Graves disease (dated by TCRdb to the early 2020s). General notes on the study: Persistent Graves' disease meant more than 5 years of antithyroid drug treatment with TSH receptor autoantibodies that stayed positive. This study used TCR sequencing and RNA sequencing of peripheral blood to compare persistent Graves' disease patients against newly diagnosed Graves' disease patients. The study took place in China and was registered as a clinical trial. A total of about 35 samples underwent TCR sequencing: around 13 from persistent and around 20 from newly diagnosed Graves' disease patients. In the clinical cohort, patients with persistent Graves' disease had used antithyroid drugs for an average of around 10 years. General findings and caveats noted by the study authors: Only the TCR beta chain was sequenced and analyzed. Persistent disease showed preferential use of TRBV28, TRBJ1-2 and TRBJ2-5, whereas newly diagnosed disease favored TRBV20-1 and TRBJ2-1. Lower TCR Shannon entropy and fewer highly expanded clones were observed in persistent Graves' disease patients than in newly diagnosed patients, which suggested clonal expansion. A larger number of public clonotypes was shared among persistent patients (around 2,700) than among newly diagnosed patients (approximately 1,000). Peripheral blood alone was examined, since thyroid tissue, which constituted the primary lesion, could not be accessed. The authors noted that the small sample size was a limitation that may lower accuracy.

V loses 4 bases, J loses 4 bases, and the germline ends lie 13 bases apart. The CDR3 measures 14 amino acids from cysteine to phenylalanine. Of the read, only the CDR3 DNA is kept; its 42 bases are in frame from base 1. CDR1 is given as SEHNR and CDR2 as FQNEAQ, both from the germline V gene (reference sequence). The sample's time point, from its label and the paper: persistent/refractory GD, antithyroid drugs over 5 years with positive TRAb. For both TCR sequencing and RNA sequencing, RNA was extracted from PBMCs in TRIzol. The diagnosis of Graves' disease followed American Thyroid Association guidelines. Patients were recruited from an endocrinology department in Xi'an, China. Each patient gave roughly 8.4 milliliters of peripheral blood, collected in an EDTA anticoagulant tube. PBMCs were isolated by Ficoll Paque Plus density gradient separation without further T cell sorting. An Agilent 2100 Bioanalyzer and agarose gel were used to check RNA quality, while a NanoDrop 2000 measured RNA concentration.

Recombination joined TRBV7-9 with TRBJ2-5, with the D gene too uncertain to name. The sample consisted of peripheral blood mononuclear cells (PBMCs), taken when the disease was refractory, from a patient treated with antithyroid drugs. This receptor was taken from a female donor with Graves disease. CDR3 loop: CASSSPRRRETQYF. The sequenced DNA: TGTGCCAGCAGCTCACCGAGACGGCGAGAGACCCAGTACTTC. The variable domain in full, with residues beyond the CDR3 obtained from the reference TRBV7-9 and TRBJ2-5 genes, is DTGVSQNPRHKITKRGQNVTFRCDPISEHNRLYWYRQTLGQGPEFLTYFQNEAQLEKSRLLSDRFSAERPKGSFSTLEIQRTEQGDSAMYLCASSSPRRRETQYFGPGTRLLVL.